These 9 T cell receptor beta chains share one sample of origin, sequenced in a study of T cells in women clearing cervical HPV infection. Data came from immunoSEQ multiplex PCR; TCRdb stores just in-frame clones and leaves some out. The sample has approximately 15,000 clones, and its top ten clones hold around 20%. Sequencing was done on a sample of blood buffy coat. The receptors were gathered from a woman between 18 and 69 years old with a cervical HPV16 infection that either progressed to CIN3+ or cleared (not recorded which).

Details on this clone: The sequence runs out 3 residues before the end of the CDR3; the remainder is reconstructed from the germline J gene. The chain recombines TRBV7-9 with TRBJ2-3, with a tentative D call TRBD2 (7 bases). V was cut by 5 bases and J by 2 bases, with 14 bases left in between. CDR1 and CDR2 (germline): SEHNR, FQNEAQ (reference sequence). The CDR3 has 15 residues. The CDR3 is CASSPYGGATDTQYF. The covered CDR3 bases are TGTGCCAGCAGCCCCTATGGGGGGGCCACAGATACG. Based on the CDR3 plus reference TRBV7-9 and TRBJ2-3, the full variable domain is DTGVSQNPRHKITKRGQNVTFRCDPISEHNRLYWYRQTLGQGPEFLTYFQNEAQLEKSRLLSDRFSAERPKGSFSTLEIQRTEQGDSAMYLCASSPYGGATDTQYFGPGTRLTVL.

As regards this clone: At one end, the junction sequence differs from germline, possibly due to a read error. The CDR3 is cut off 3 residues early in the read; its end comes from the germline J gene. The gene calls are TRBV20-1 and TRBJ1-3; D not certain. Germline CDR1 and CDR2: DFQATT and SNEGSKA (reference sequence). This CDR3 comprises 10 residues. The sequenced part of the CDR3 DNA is TGCAGTGCTATGAGAAACACA. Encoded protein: CSAMRNT. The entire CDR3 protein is CSAMRNTIYF.

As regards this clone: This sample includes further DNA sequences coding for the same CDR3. Here the CDR3 reads CASSGRDRPSGNTIYF. The CDR3 bases that were read are TGTGCCAGCAGTGGGCGGGACAGGCCCTCTGGAAACACC. The chain is built from TRBV2 and TRBJ1-3; TRBD1 matches 8 bases. The CDR3 end falls 3 residues outside the read, so it is completed with the germline J gene. The trim removed 4 bases at V and 0 bases at J, leaving 5 bases unmatched. This CDR3 spans 16 amino acids. Per the germline V gene, CDR1 is SNHLY and CDR2 is FYNNEI. The full variable domain, its missing parts supplied by reference TRBV2 and TRBJ1-3, is EPEVTQTPSHQVTQMGQEVILRCVPISNHLYFYWYRQILGQKVEFLVSFYNNEISEKSEIFDDQFSVERPDGSNFTLKIRSTKLEDSAMYFCASSGRDRPSGNTIYFGEGSWLTVV.

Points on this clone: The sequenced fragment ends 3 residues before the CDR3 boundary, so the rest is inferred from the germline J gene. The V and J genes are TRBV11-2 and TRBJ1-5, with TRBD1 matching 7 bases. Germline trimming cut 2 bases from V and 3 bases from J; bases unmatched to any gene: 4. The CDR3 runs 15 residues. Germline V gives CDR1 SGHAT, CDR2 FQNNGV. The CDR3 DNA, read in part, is TGTGCCAGCAGCTTAACCGACAGGGACAATCAGCCC. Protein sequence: CASSLTDRDNQP. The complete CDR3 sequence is CASSLTDRDNQPQHF.

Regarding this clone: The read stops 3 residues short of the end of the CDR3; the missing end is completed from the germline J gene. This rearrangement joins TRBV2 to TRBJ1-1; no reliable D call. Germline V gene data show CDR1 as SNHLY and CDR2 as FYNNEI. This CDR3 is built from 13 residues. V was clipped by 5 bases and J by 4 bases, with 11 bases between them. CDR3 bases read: TGTGCCAGCAGTCTCTCGGCGGGCACTGAA. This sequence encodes CASSLSAGTE. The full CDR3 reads CASSLSAGTEAFF.

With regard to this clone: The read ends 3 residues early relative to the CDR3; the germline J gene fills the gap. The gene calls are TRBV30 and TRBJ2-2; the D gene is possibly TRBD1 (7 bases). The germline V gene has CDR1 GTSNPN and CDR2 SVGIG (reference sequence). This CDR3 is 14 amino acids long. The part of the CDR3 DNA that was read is TGTGCCTGGAGTGGGACAGGAGGGGCCGCCCCG. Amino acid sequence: CAWSGTGGAAP. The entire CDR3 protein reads CAWSGTGGAAPLFF.

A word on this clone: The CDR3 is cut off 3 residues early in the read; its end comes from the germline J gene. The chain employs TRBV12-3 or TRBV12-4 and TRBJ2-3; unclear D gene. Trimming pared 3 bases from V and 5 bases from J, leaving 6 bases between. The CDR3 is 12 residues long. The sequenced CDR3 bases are TGTGCCAGCAGTTTGGTGCGAGATACG. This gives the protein CASSLVRDT. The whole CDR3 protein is CASSLVRDTQYF.

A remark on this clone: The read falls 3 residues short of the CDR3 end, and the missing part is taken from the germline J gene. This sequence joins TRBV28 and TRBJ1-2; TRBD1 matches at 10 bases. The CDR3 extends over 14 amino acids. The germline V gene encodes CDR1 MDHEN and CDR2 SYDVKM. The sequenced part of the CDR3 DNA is TGTGCCAGCAGTTTATCGGCGACAGGGGGCGAC. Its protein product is CASSLSATGGD. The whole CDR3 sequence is CASSLSATGGDYTF.

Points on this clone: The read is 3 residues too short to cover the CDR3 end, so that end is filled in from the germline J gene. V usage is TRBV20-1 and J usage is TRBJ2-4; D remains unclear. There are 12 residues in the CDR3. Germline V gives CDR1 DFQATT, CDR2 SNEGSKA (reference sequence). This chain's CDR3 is CSALGSGETQYF. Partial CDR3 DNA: TGCAGTGCCCTGGGCAGTGGAGAGACT.